The source of this T cell receptor beta chain is a study of response to subunit inactivated influenza vaccine. General observations from the study: Authors proposed each seasonal influenza vaccination draws in few new T cells.

The V gene end was trimmed by 3 bases and the J gene end by 4 bases; junction bases not matched to a gene: 7. Germline CDR1 MGHRA, CDR2 YSYEKL. The CDR3 totals 15 residues. TCRdb reanalysed the RT-PCR reads using MiXCR and keeps one entry per CDR3 protein. The sample has just under 250,000 distinct CDR3 sequences, more than 10% seen once. This clonotype was observed a handful of times. Its antigen is not identified. Sequencing used non-naive T cells sorted from PBMCs, obtained 14 days before vaccination. V usage is TRBV4-1 and J usage is TRBJ2-5; 8 nucleotides align to TRBD1. The source of this sequence is a man aged 45-60 years who received an inactivated influenza vaccine. The DNA of the CDR3 is TGCGCCAGCAGCCACGCCAGGGGGCGCGCAGAGACCCAGTACTTC. This translates into CASSHARGRAETQYF.